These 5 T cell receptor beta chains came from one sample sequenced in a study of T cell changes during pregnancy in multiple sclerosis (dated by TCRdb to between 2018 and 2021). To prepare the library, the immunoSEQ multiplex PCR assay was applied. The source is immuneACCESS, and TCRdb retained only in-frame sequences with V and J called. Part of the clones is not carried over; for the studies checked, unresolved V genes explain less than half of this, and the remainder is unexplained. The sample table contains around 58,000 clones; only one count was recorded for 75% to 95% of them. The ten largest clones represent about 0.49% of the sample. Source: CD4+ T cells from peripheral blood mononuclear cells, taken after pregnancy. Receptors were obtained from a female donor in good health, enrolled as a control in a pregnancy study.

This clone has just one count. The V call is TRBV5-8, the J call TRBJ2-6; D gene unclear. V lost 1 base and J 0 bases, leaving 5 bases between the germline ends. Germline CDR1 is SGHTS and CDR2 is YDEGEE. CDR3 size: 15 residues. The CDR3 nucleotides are TGTGCCAGCAGCTTGACGGTCTCTGGGGCCAACGTCCTGACTTTC. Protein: CASSLTVSGANVLTF.

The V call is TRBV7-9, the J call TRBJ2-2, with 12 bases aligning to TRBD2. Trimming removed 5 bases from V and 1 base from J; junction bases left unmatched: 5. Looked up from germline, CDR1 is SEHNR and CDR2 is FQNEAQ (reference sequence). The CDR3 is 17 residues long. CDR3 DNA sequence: TGTGCCAGCAGCCCTGCGACTAGCGGGAGGAACACCGGGGAGCTGTTTTTT. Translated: CASSPATSGRNTGELFF.

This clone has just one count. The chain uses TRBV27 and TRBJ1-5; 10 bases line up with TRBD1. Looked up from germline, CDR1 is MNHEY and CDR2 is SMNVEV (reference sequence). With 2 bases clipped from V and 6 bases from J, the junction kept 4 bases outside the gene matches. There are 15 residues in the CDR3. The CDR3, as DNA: TGTGCCAGCAGTTTAGACAGGGGGCAGAGTCAGCCCCAGCATTTT. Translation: CASSLDRGQSQPQHF.

The CDR3 DNA sequence: TGTGCCAGCAGCTCAAACAGGGGGTCCTACAATGAGCAGTTCTTC. It is translated as CASSSNRGSYNEQFF. The chain carries TRBV7-2 and TRBJ2-1; TRBD1 agrees at 8 bases. Germline V gives CDR1 SGHTA, CDR2 FQGNSA. V was pared by 4 bases and J by 1 base, with 3 bases of the junction left unmatched. The CDR3 contains 15 residues.

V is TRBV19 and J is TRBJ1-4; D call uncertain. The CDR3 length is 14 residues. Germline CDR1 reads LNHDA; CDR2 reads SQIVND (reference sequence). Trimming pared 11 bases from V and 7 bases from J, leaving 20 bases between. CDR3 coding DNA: TGTGCCTCCCTCAAGGGCGGGTTCGGTGAAAAACTGTTTTTT. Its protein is CASLKGGFGEKLFF.